Presented here are 10 T cell receptor beta chains from one specimen sequenced in a study of cytomegalovirus exposure and HLA in healthy donors. In the PCR, 60 Vbeta and 13 Jbeta primers were used. Libraries were prepared by immunoSEQ multiplex PCR; TCRdb keeps only in-frame clonotypes and omits some of them. This repertoire shows 160,000 or so clones, 81% found once; its top ten account for 4.9%. Source material: PBMCs. The receptors stem from a woman aged 18-35 years in good health and CMV-seropositive.

The V call is TRBV5-1, the J call TRBJ1-1, with a tentative D call TRBD1 (6 bases). V was shortened by 2 bases and J by 0 bases, with 8 bases between the two germline ends. CDR3 size: 14 residues. The germline V gene encodes CDR1 SGHRS and CDR2 YFSETQ. CDR3 coding DNA: TGCGCCAGCAGCTTCAGGGGCATGAACACTGAAGCTTTCTTT. Protein product: CASSFRGMNTEAFF. Drawing the rest from reference TRBV5-1 and TRBJ1-1, the complete variable domain is KAGVTQTPRYLIKTRGQQVTLSCSPISGHRSVSWYQQTPGQGLQFLFEYFSETQRNKGNFPGRFSGRQFSNSRSEMNVSTLELGDSALYLCASSFRGMNTEAFFGQGTRLTVV.

V and J are TRBV19 and TRBJ2-3, with D maybe TRBD2 (6 bases). The CDR3 is 14 amino acids. The germline V and J ends were trimmed by 7 bases and 3 bases, with 14 bases remaining between them. Germline CDR1 LNHDA, CDR2 SQIVND (reference sequence). CDR3 sequence: CASTPAGYTDTQYF. In DNA form, the CDR3 reads TGTGCCAGTACACCGGCGGGATATACAGATACGCAGTATTTT.

The rearrangement joins TRBV5-1 to TRBJ1-1, with 7 bases identical to TRBD1. The CDR3 loop spans 13 amino acids. The junction had 8 bases not matched to a gene; V was cut back by 2 bases and J by 10 bases. CDR1 and CDR2 from the germline V gene are SGHRS and YFSETQ. This CDR3 reads CASSFDRERGAFF. CDR3 DNA: TGCGCCAGCAGCTTCGACAGGGAGAGGGGAGCTTTCTTT. The full variable domain, its missing parts supplied by reference TRBV5-1 and TRBJ1-1, is KAGVTQTPRYLIKTRGQQVTLSCSPISGHRSVSWYQQTPGQGLQFLFEYFSETQRNKGNFPGRFSGRQFSNSRSEMNVSTLELGDSALYLCASSFDRERGAFFGQGTRLTVV.

In this sample, this clone turned up once. The V and J genes are TRBV27 and TRBJ1-2, with a tentative D call TRBD1 (5 bases). Looked up from germline, CDR1 is MNHEY and CDR2 is SMNVEV (reference sequence). The CDR3 totals 14 residues. V lost 1 base and J lost 5, with 11 bases in between. In DNA, the CDR3 is TGTGCCAGCAGTTTATGGGGCGGACCTTATGGCTACACCTTC. Its translation: CASSLWGGPYGYTF.

This clone has only a few counts. The rearrangement uses TRBV28 and TRBJ2-1; a possible D gene is TRBD1 (5 bases). Deletions cut 0 bases from V and 0 bases from J, with 12 bases between. CDR3 size: 17 residues. Germline V gives CDR1 MDHEN, CDR2 SYDVKM. The CDR3 DNA follows: TGTGCCAGCAGTTTATGGACTTCGACAGCCTCCTACAATGAGCAGTTCTTC. This sequence encodes CASSLWTSTASYNEQFF.

The V gene is TRBV13, the J gene TRBJ2-3, with D possibly TRBD2 on 5 matching bases. This CDR3 comprises 17 residues. Germline assignment: CDR1 PRHDT and CDR2 FYEKMQ (reference sequence). Trimming shortened V by 2 bases and J by 6 bases, and 21 bases separated the two germline ends. The CDR3 reads CASSLNSWAAEADTQYF. CDR3 coding DNA: TGTGCCAGCAGCTTAAATTCATGGGCAGCGGAAGCTGATACGCAGTATTTT.

The chain is built from TRBV7-6 and TRBJ2-1; D is possibly TRBD2 (6 bases). The CDR3 totals 16 residues. Germline CDR1 is SGHVS and CDR2 is FNYEAQ. Deletions cut 2 bases from V and 6 bases from J, with 17 bases between. The CDR3 spells CASSLPGTHSSNEQFF. The CDR3 DNA reads as TGTGCCAGCAGCTTACCCGGGACTCACTCGTCCAATGAGCAGTTCTTC.

The chain employs TRBV4-2 and TRBJ2-1, with D perhaps matching TRBD2 (6 bases). Trimming took 4 bases from V and 0 from J, leaving 10 bases between them. The CDR3 is 15 residues long. Germline V gives CDR1 LGHNA, CDR2 YNFKEQ. The CDR3 coding sequence is TGTGCCAGCAGCCCGGGACTTCTCTCCTACAATGAGCAGTTCTTC. Translating gives CASSPGLLSYNEQFF.

The V and J genes are TRBV6-4 and TRBJ1-6, with D hard to call. Trimming cost V 2 bases and J 5 bases, with 16 bases left between them. The CDR3 is made up of 17 amino acids. CDR1 and CDR2 from the germline V gene are MRHNA and SNTAGT. CDR3 in DNA: TGTGCCAGCAGTGACCCAGGCGGCAGGAGGGATAATTCACCCCTCCACTTT. This encodes CASSDPGGRRDNSPLHF.

V is TRBV5-1 and J is TRBJ1-2; possible D gene TRBD1, 6 bases. V shed 0 bases and J shed 3 bases, with 9 bases lying between them. The CDR3 spans 14 residues. Germline CDR1 reads SGHRS; CDR2 reads YFSETQ. As DNA, the CDR3 is TGCGCCAGCAGCTTGGTCAGGGGAGACTATGGCTACACCTTC. Translated, it gives CASSLVRGDYGYTF.